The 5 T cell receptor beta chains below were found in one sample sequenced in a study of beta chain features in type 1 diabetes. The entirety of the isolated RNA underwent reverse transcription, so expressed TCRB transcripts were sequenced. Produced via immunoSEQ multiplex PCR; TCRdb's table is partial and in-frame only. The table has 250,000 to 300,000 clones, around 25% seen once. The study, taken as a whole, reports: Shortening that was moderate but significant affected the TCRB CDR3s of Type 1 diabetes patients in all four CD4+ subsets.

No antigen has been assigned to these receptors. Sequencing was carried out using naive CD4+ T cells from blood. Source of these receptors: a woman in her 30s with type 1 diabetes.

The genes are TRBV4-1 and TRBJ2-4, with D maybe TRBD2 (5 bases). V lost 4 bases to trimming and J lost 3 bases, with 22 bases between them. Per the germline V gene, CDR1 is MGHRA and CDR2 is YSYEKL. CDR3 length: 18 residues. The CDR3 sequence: CASSPLVMGDLGKNIQYF. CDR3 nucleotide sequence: TGCGCCAGCAGCCCCCTAGTGATGGGAGATCTGGGCAAAAACATTCAGTACTTC.

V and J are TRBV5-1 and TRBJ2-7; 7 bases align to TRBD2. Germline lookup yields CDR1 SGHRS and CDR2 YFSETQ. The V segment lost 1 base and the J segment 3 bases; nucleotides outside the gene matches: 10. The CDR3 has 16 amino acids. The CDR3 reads CASSLPVGEGHYEQYF. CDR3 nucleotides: TGCGCCAGCAGCTTGCCGGTGGGGGAGGGCCACTACGAGCAGTACTTC.

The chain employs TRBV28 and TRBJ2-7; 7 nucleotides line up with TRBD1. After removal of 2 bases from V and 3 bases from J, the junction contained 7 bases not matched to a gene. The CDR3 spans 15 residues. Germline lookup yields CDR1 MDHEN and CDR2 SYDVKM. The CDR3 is CASSLPMTGLYEQYF. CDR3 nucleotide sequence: TGTGCCAGCAGTTTACCCATGACAGGGCTCTACGAGCAGTACTTC.

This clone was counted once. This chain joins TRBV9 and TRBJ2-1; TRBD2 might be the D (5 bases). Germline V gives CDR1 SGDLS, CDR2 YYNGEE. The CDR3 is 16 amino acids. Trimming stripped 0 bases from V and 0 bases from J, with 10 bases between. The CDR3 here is CASSVDRRGSYNEQFF. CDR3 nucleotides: TGTGCCAGCAGCGTAGACCGACGGGGCTCCTACAATGAGCAGTTCTTC. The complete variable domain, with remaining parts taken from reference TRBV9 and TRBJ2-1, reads DSGVTQTPKHLITATGQRVTLRCSPRSGDLSVYWYQQSLDQGLQFLIQYYNGEERAKGNILERFSAQQFPDLHSELNLSSLELGDSALYFCASSVDRRGSYNEQFFGPGTRLTVL.

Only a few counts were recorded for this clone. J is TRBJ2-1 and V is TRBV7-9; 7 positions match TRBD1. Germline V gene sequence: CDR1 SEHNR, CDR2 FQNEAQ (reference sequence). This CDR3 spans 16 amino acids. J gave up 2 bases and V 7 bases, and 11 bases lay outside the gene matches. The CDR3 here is CASILGGGLTYNEQFF. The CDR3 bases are TGTGCCAGCATCCTAGGGGGCGGGCTGACCTACAATGAGCAGTTCTTC.